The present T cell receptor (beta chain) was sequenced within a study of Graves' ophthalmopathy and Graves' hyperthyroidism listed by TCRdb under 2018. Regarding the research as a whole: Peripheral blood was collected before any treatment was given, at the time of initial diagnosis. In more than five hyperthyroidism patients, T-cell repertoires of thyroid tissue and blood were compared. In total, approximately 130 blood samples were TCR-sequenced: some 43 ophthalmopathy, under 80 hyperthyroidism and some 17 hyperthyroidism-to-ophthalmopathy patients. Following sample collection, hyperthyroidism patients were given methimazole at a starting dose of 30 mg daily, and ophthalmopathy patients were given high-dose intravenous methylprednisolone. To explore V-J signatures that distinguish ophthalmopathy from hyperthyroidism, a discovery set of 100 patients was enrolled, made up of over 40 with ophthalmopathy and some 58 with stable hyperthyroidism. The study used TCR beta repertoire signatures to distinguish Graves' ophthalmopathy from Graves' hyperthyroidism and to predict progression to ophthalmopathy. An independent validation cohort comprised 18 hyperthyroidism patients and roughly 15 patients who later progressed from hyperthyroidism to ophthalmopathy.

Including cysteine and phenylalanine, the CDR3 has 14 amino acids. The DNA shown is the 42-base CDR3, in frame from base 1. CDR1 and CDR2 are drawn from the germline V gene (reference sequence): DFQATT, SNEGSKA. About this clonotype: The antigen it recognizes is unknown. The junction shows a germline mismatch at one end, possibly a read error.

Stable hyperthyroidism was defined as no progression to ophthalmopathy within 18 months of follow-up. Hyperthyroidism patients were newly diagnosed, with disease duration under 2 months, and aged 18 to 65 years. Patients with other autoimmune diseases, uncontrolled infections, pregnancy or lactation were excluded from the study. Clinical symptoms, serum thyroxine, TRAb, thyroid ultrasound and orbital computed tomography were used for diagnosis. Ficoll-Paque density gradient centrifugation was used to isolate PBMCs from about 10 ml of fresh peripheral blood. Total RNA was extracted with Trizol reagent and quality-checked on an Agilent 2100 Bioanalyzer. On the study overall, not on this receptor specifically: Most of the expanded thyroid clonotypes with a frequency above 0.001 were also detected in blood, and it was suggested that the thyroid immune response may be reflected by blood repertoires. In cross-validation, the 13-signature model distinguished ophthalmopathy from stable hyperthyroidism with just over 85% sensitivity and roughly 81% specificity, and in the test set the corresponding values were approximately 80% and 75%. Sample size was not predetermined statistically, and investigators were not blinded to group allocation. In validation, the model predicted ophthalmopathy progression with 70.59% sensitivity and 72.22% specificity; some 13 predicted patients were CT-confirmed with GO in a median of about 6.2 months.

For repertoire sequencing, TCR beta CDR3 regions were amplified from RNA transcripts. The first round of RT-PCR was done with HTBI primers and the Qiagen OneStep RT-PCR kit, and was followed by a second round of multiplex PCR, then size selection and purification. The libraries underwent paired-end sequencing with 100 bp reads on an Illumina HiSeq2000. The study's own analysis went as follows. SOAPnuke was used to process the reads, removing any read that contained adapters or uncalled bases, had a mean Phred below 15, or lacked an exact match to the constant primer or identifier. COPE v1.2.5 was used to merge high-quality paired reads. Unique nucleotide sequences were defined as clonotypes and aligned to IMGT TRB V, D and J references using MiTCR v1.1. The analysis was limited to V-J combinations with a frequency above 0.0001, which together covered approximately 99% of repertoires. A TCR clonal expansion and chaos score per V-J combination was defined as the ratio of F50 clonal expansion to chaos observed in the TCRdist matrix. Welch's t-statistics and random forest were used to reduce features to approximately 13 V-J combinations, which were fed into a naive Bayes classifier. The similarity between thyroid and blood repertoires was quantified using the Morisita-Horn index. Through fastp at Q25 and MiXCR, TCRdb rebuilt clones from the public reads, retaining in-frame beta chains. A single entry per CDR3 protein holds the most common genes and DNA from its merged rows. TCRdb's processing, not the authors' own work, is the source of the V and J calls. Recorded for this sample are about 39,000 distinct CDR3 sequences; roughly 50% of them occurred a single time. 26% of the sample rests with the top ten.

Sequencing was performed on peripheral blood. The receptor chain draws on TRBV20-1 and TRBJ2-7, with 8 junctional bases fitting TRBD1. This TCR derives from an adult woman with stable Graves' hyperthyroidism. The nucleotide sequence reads TGCGGTGCAAAAGGGGACAGGAGCTCCTACGAGCAGTACTTC. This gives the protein CGAKGDRSSYEQYF.